The present T cell receptor beta chain was sequenced within a study of T cell responses to AZD1222 COVID-19 vaccine. About the research overall: Doses given second, at about 4 or about 12 weeks, were pooled. Study results and limitations: Clonal diversity was possibly underestimated, and white British individuals and females predominated among donors. Nearly half of spike-specific TCRs reportedly target variant regions that are unmutated in the B.1.351 and B.1.1.7 variants. Receipt of two AZD1222 doses was followed by a rise in Spike-specific TCR breadth and depth.

Data came from immunoSEQ multiplex PCR; TCRdb stores just in-frame clones and leaves some out. The data hold approximately 90,000 clones, with around 93% observed a single time. Germline values: CDR1 SGDLS, CDR2 YYNGEE. CDR3 length equals 12 residues. V gave up 0 bases and J gave up 10 bases, with 10 bases separating them. Points on this clone: Its antigen remains unidentified.

The source is an adult in good health. Sequences were derived from peripheral blood, sampled on day 0 of AZD1222 vaccination. V usage is TRBV9 and J usage is TRBJ1-2, with D uncertain. CDR3 amino acids: CASSVADWDYTF. Written as DNA, the CDR3 is TGTGCCAGCAGCGTAGCGGATTGGGACTACACCTTC.